The source of this TCR beta chain is a study of OX40 agonist ivuxolimab in advanced cancers. Describing the broader study: Ivuxolimab was a fully human IgG2 agonistic monoclonal antibody targeting the costimulatory receptor OX40 (CD134). Peripheral TCRbeta sequencing aimed to test whether ivuxolimab altered TCR sequence diversity and caused clonal T-cell expansion. Among the approximately 50 dose-escalation patients, 19 had hepatocellular carcinoma, about 15 melanoma, 9 renal cell carcinoma and 9 head and neck cancer. In the dose-escalation cohort, 82.7% of patients were male, and the mean age was approximately 60 years, with a range of roughly 20 to 85. Intravenous ivuxolimab was administered to patients every 2 weeks at six dose levels: 0.01, 0.1, 0.3, 1.5, 3 and 10 mg/kg. Prior anti-PD-1, anti-PD-L1 or anti-CTLA-4 therapy was permitted, and checkpoint inhibitors had been received by less than 45% of dose-escalation patients. The monotherapy dose-escalation portion (N of about 50 patients) of the phase I ivuxolimab trial is reported in the paper. Three dose-escalation patients achieved partial responses, one with hepatocellular carcinoma and two with cutaneous melanoma.

Genomic DNA was isolated from the sorted cells so that the TCRbeta CDR3 region could be sequenced. TCRbeta CDR3 regions were sequenced using the immunoSEQ Assay. This is the immuneACCESS table as TCRdb keeps it, with only in-frame sequences that have V and J called. A part of the clones is gone; compared with another copy, unresolved V genes explain less than half, and the rest is unexplained. The sample has about 54,000 clones on record, roughly four fifths of them singletons. 1.2% of the sample lies in the top ten. Notes on this clone: Its antigen is unknown. No base qualities exist here, and no much larger clone lies one base off it.

General conclusions and limits of the study: In the 0.1-3.0 mg/kg groups, partial responders were among the patients with the lowest normalized peripheral clonal expansion, particularly in CD8+ T cells. Low levels of normalized T-cell clonal expansion were also shown by some nonresponding patients. The antigen specificity of the clonally expanded peripheral T cells was not determined. After ivuxolimab, CD8+ T cells had more expanded clones than CD4+ T cells on average. At doses from 0.1 to 3.0 mg/kg, clonal expansion was seen in both CD4+ and CD8+ blood T cells between baseline and week 6.

Patients with autoimmune disease history or receiving systemic immunosuppression were excluded from the trial. In every dose cohort, peripheral blood was drawn for TCR sequencing at baseline, cycle 4 day 1, and cycle 7 day 1. Samples came from an open-label, multicenter, first-in-human phase I dose-escalation trial of ivuxolimab. Adults with locally advanced or metastatic head and neck squamous cell, hepatocellular, melanoma or renal cell carcinoma were enrolled in the trial. Before TCR sequencing, CD4+ T cells and CD8+ T cells from peripheral blood were sorted into separate populations. Compared with germline, V lacks 1 base and J lacks 7 bases; bases without a gene match: 13. Sequences SGHRS (CDR1) and YFSETQ (CDR2) are obtained from the germline V gene. Inclusive of the bounding cysteine and phenylalanine, the CDR3 is 16 residues long. Of all the DNA, just the CDR3 is kept, 48 bases in frame from base 1.

The sequences come from CD4+ or CD8+ T cells sorted from blood, collected in a trial of the OX40 agonist ivuxolimab. The receptor's source is an adult with an advanced solid tumor such as melanoma, head and neck, liver or kidney cancer. Recombination linked TRBV5-1 to TRBJ2-7, and 8 junction bases match TRBD2. The DNA sequence follows: TGCGCCAGCAGCTTGAAGAGTCTAGCGGGCCTTAGGGAGCAGTACTTC. Translated, it gives CASSLKSLAGLREQYF.